The 26 T cell receptor beta chains in this list originate from one sample, sequenced in a study of T cell repertoires in cytomegalovirus infection. TCRdb processed the reads anew with MiXCR; each CDR3 protein has one entry. This table has about 570,000 distinct CDR3 sequences, roughly 42% appearing once. No antigen has been assigned to these receptors. The source was cultured PBMCs, collected from culture after CMV antigen stimulation. The receptors stem from a human donor in good health (CMV status not recorded). Some clones in this sample may be carry-over from other donors' samples.

The V and J genes are TRBV20-1 and TRBJ2-1, with a possible D match to TRBD2 (7 bases). The ends were cut back, 0 bases at V and 10 bases at J, with 19 bases in the middle. The CDR3 loop spans 15 amino acids. Germline CDR1 is DFQATT and CDR2 is SNEGSKA (reference sequence). The CDR3 sequence is CSARDVWGGAGEQFF. In DNA, the CDR3 is TGCAGTGCTAGAGATGTTTGGGGGGGGGCAGGGGAGCAGTTCTTC.

This chain connects TRBV7-2 to TRBJ2-7, with 8 bases lining up with TRBD1. The junction had 7 bases not matched to a gene; V was cut back by 3 bases and J by 0 bases. CDR3 size: 16 residues. The germline V gene encodes CDR1 SGHTA and CDR2 FQGNSA. The CDR3 region is CASSFSPGTGSYEQYF. The CDR3 region has the DNA TGTGCCAGCAGCTTTTCTCCTGGGACAGGCTCCTACGAGCAGTACTTC.

In its sample, this clonotype was seen a few times. This chain joins TRBV7-9 and TRBJ2-4; 15 nucleotides agree with TRBD2. CDR1 and CDR2 (germline): SEHNR, FQNEAQ (reference sequence). The CDR3 runs to 13 residues. The V and J ends lost 6 bases and 13 bases, in that order; junction bases with no gene match: 4. The chain's CDR3 is CASSPGLAGGQYF. CDR3 bases: TGTGCCAGCAGTCCGGGACTAGCGGGGGGACAGTACTTC.

The J gene is TRBJ1-5, the V gene TRBV18; 7 bases fit TRBD1. This CDR3 has 14 residues. V lost 3 bases, J lost 6 bases, and 5 bases stayed unmatched. Germline V gene sequence: CDR1 KGHSH, CDR2 LQKENI. Written as DNA, the CDR3 is TGTGCCAGCTCACCGGGACAGCTCGGTCAGCCCCAGCATTTT. The encoded protein is CASSPGQLGQPQHF.

In regard to this clonotype: At one of its ends the junction is not consistent with the germline gene, which may arise from a read error. The chain couples TRBV28 to TRBJ1-2; D remains unclear. Germline V gene data show CDR1 as MDHEN and CDR2 as SYDVKM. The CDR3 runs 12 residues. The CDR3 loop is CAGSPPKYGHTF. For the CDR3, the DNA is TGTGCCGGCAGTCCCCCTAAGTACGGGCACACCTTC.

The rearrangement links TRBV9 to TRBJ2-5, with 7 bases identical to TRBD1. The CDR3 has 13 amino acids. The J segment lost 7 bases and the V segment lost 4 bases, leaving 7 bases of the junction unmatched. Germline CDR1 and CDR2: SGDLS and YYNGEE. CDR3 nucleotide sequence: TGTGCCAGCAGCCAGTGGGACAGCGGGACCCAGTACTTC. This codes for CASSQWDSGTQYF.

This sequence joins TRBV18 and TRBJ1-1; no reliable D call. CDR1 is KGHSH and CDR2 is LQKENI in the germline V gene. V lost 2 bases and J 3 bases, leaving 7 bases between the germline ends. The CDR3 loop spans 13 amino acids. For the CDR3, the DNA is TGTGCCAGCTCACCAGCAGGTCACACTGAAGCTTTCTTT. Amino acid sequence: CASSPAGHTEAFF.

The chain links TRBV6-1 to TRBJ1-1, with D perhaps TRBD1 (5 bases). CDR1 and CDR2 (germline): MNHNS, SASEGT. The CDR3 is made up of 14 amino acids. Trimming removed 6 bases at V and 5 bases at J, with 16 bases between. The CDR3 is CASRQDSAGTEAFF. In DNA form, the CDR3 reads TGTGCCAGCAGACAAGACAGCGCGGGGACTGAAGCTTTCTTT.

V is TRBV4-1 and J is TRBJ2-1; perhaps TRBD1 as D (5 bases). Germline CDR1 is MGHRA and CDR2 is YSYEKL. The CDR3 is made up of 15 amino acids. V gave up 0 bases and J gave up 9 bases, with 15 bases separating them. The CDR3 bases are TGCGCCAGCAGCCAAGATATGGGGCGTGCGAGTGAGCAGTTCTTC. It yields the protein CASSQDMGRASEQFF.

The rearrangement uses TRBV20-1 and TRBJ2-5, with TRBD1 matching 7 bases. The germline V gene encodes CDR1 DFQATT and CDR2 SNEGSKA (reference sequence). The V segment lost 3 bases and the J segment 4 bases; nucleotides outside the gene matches: 5. The CDR3 extends over 13 amino acids. DNA of the CDR3: TGCAGTGCTAGTGGACAGGTGGTAGAGACCCAGTACTTC. This encodes CSASGQVVETQYF.

This chain uses TRBV6-2 or TRBV6-3 with TRBJ1-5; D unclear. The V gene lost 2 bases and the J gene lost 6 bases, with 8 bases spanning the gap. The CDR3 spans 13 residues. Per the germline V gene, CDR1 is MNHEY and CDR2 is SVGEGT. Here the CDR3 DNA reads TGTGCCAGCAGTTACAGGGTTGGTCAGCCCCAGCATTTT. Its translation: CASSYRVGQPQHF.

V gene TRBV10-3 combines with J gene TRBJ1-5; D uncertain. The V end lost 6 bases, the J end lost 3 bases, and 12 bases lay between the germline ends. CDR1 is ENHRY, CDR2 SYGVKD, per germline. CDR3 size: 14 residues. For the CDR3, the DNA is TGTGCCATCAGCGCCCTGGGGAACAATCAGCCCCAGCATTTT. As protein: CAISALGNNQPQHF.

V usage is TRBV12-3 or TRBV12-4 and J usage is TRBJ1-1; maybe TRBD1 (6 bases). Trimming took 5 bases from V and 7 from J, leaving 17 bases between them. The CDR3 sequence is 14 residues long. The CDR3 DNA is TGTGCCAGCAGTCCAGGAACAGGGAACCTTGAAGCTTTCTTT. Residues: CASSPGTGNLEAFF.

CDR3 coding DNA: TGTGCCAGCAGCGAATCCGGGACAGGGTGGCAGCCCCAGCATTTT. This gives the protein CASSESGTGWQPQHF. The V gene is TRBV5-6, the J gene TRBJ1-5; 9 bases are a match to TRBD1. The germline gives CDR1 SGHDT, CDR2 YYEEEE. V dropped 4 bases and J dropped 7; count of bases not matched to a gene: 9. The CDR3 runs 15 residues.

The genes are TRBV12-3 or TRBV12-4 and TRBJ1-6; the D is unclear. Trimming cost V 5 bases and J 10 bases, with 15 bases left between them. The CDR3 is 14 amino acids. CDR3 residues: CASSPRRWNSPLHF. The DNA of the CDR3 is TGTGCCAGCAGTCCTAGACGGTGGAACTCACCCCTCCACTTT.

This clonotype has only a few counts. The chain links TRBV12-3 or TRBV12-4 to TRBJ2-3, with a possible D match to TRBD2 (6 bases). V lost 2 bases, J lost 5 bases, and 11 bases lay in between. The CDR3 is made up of 14 amino acids. CDR3 protein: CASSLRLRGDTQYF. Here the CDR3 DNA reads TGTGCCAGCAGTTTACGCCTGCGGGGAGATACGCAGTATTTT.

This clonotype was found a few times. The genes are TRBV5-1 and TRBJ2-1; possible D gene TRBD2, 6 bases. This CDR3 has 15 residues. From germline, CDR1 is SGHRS and CDR2 YFSETQ. Trimming left V 0 bases short and J 4 bases short, with 11 bases between. The CDR3 reads CASSLAGDWYNEQFF. The CDR3 DNA follows: TGCGCCAGCAGCTTGGCGGGAGATTGGTACAATGAGCAGTTCTTC.

The chain uses TRBV18 and TRBJ2-3; no clear D gene. Germline values: CDR1 KGHSH, CDR2 LQKENI. This CDR3 region has 14 residues. The V and J ends lost 2 bases and 3 bases respectively, with 9 bases between them. The CDR3 DNA sequence: TGTGCCAGCTCACCATTGGCAGAAACAGATACGCAGTATTTT. It translates to CASSPLAETDTQYF.

The rearrangement links TRBV7-6 to TRBJ2-5; the match to TRBD2 covers 8 bases. V dropped 3 bases and J dropped 2; count of bases not matched to a gene: 5. The CDR3 spans 15 residues. Per the germline V gene, CDR1 is SGHVS and CDR2 is FNYEAQ. For the CDR3, the DNA is TGTGCCAGCAGCTTTCCCAGCGGGAGTCAAGAGACCCAGTACTTC. It yields the protein CASSFPSGSQETQYF.

This chain joins TRBV7-6 and TRBJ1-1; 8 bases map to TRBD1. Per the germline V gene, CDR1 is SGHVS and CDR2 is FNYEAQ. The CDR3 length is 16 residues. V lost 3 bases, J lost 0 bases, and 6 bases stayed unmatched. The CDR3 loop reads CASSLWQGALNTEAFF. The CDR3 bases are TGTGCCAGCAGCTTGTGGCAGGGGGCCCTGAACACTGAAGCTTTCTTT.

The rearrangement uses TRBV7-8 and TRBJ2-1, with 8 bases identical to TRBD2. Germline V gene sequence: CDR1 SGHVS, CDR2 FQNEAQ. The junction had 11 bases not matched to a gene; V was cut back by 4 bases and J by 0 bases. The CDR3 covers 18 residues. DNA for the CDR3: TGTGCCAGCAGCTCCGGGGGGGGACACTTCTTCTCCTACAATGAGCAGTTCTTC. As protein: CASSSGGGHFFSYNEQFF. The full variable domain, with the rest looked up from reference TRBV7-8 and TRBJ2-1, is GAGVSQSPRYKVAKRGQDVALRCDPISGHVSLFWYQQALGQGPEFLTYFQNEAQLDKSGLPSDRFFAERPEGSVSTLKIQRTQQEDSAVYLCASSSGGGHFFSYNEQFFGPGTRLTVL.

The rearrangement links TRBV2 to TRBJ2-5, with a tentative D call TRBD2 (5 bases). V lost 5 bases, J lost 2 bases, and 12 bases lay in between. Germline loops: CDR1 SNHLY, CDR2 FYNNEI. This CDR3 contains 14 residues. The CDR3 region is CASSLRTLQETQYF. The CDR3 nucleotides are TGTGCCAGCAGTCTACGGACTCTACAAGAGACCCAGTACTTC.

This clonotype was seen more than once but under ten times. The J gene is TRBJ1-2, the V gene TRBV27; 9 bases map to TRBD1. CDR1 and CDR2 from the germline V gene are MNHEY and SMNVEV (reference sequence). The V segment lost 5 bases and the J segment 5 bases; nucleotides outside the gene matches: 6. There are 14 residues in the CDR3. The CDR3 DNA sequence: TGTGCCAGCAGTCCTAGACAGGGGGTTTATGGCTACACCTTC. This encodes CASSPRQGVYGYTF.

Only one count was recorded for this clonotype. The J gene is TRBJ1-5, the V gene TRBV2; 7 nucleotides agree with TRBD1. The ends lost 3 bases at V and 6 bases at J; junction bases unmatched: 5. Germline V gives CDR1 SNHLY, CDR2 FYNNEI. This CDR3 spans 14 amino acids. The CDR3 reads CASSEDRTGQPQHF. The CDR3 nucleotides read TGTGCCAGCAGTGAGGACCGGACAGGTCAGCCCCAGCATTTT.

This chain joins TRBV2 and TRBJ1-2, with D possibly matching TRBD1 (5 bases). Germline V gene lookup returns CDR1 SNHLY and CDR2 FYNNEI. With 3 bases removed from V and 4 bases from J, the gap between germline ends came to 15 bases. The CDR3 length is 15 residues. The DNA for the CDR3 is TGTGCCAGCAGTGAGGGGTACCCAGGGCTCTATGGCTACACCTTC. Translated, it gives CASSEGYPGLYGYTF.

The genes are TRBV6-6 and TRBJ1-6; D remains unclear. Trimming cost V 5 bases and J 9 bases, with 11 bases left between them. CDR3 size: 13 residues. Per the germline V gene, CDR1 is MNHNY and CDR2 is SVGAGI (reference sequence). CDR3 coding DNA: TGTGCCAGCAGTGCGGCCTCGGGTTCACCCCTCCACTTT. Translated, it gives CASSAASGSPLHF.